One sample yielded the 3 T cell receptor beta chains listed below, sequenced in a study of blood T cell repertoires in COVID-19. The data were produced by immunoSEQ multiplex PCR, yet TCRdb's version contains in-frame clones alone and is incomplete. This sample yields about 410,000 clones, of which about 91% are seen a single time; 1.5% to 1.7% belongs to the top ten. Source material: peripheral blood. These TCRs come from a woman aged 40 to 55 with COVID-19, enrolled during active disease.

The CDR3, as DNA: TGTGCCAGCAGCGTAGTCGGGGTCGCCGGGGAGCTGTTTTTT. Protein: CASSVVGVAGELFF. The chain recombines TRBV9 with TRBJ2-2; maybe TRBD2 (5 bases). Trimming left V 0 bases short and J 6 bases short, with 9 bases between. This CDR3 is built from 14 residues. Germline CDR1 reads SGDLS; CDR2 reads YYNGEE.

CDR3 residues: CASSQWQGQYEQYF. The CDR3 bases are TGCGCCAGCAGCCAATGGCAGGGGCAGTACGAGCAGTACTTC. The chain links TRBV4-1 to TRBJ2-7, with a weak D call TRBD1 (6 bases). The CDR3 sequence is 14 residues long. The germline V gene has CDR1 MGHRA and CDR2 YSYEKL. V was pared by 2 bases and J by 4 bases, with 12 bases between.

This chain joins TRBV7-9 and TRBJ1-2; D remains ambiguous. The CDR3 runs 14 residues. Trimming cost V 1 base and J 4 bases, with 10 bases left between them. Per the germline V gene, CDR1 is SEHNR and CDR2 is FQNEAQ (reference sequence). As DNA, the CDR3 is TGTGCCAGCAGCTTAGGGCTCTCGGGCTATGGCTACACCTTC. Its translation: CASSLGLSGYGYTF.